This T cell receptor beta chain is drawn from a study of breast tumors, draining lymph nodes, adjacent tissues. Study-level findings and limits: The lymph node origin of tumor T cells was framed as consistent with a hypothesis, not demonstrated. Tumor repertoires ranked between lymph nodes and nontumor tissue in diversity, with V and J gene preferences. Most tumor T cells seemingly derive from lymph node, then expand in tumor.

The CDR3 extends over 18 amino acids. With V trimmed by 6 bases and J by 0 bases, 11 bases remained unmatched. Germline V gives CDR1 MNHNS, CDR2 SASEGT. In this sample, this clonotype turned up a few times. Its antigen is not known. Axillary draining lymph nodes of breast cancer patients supplied the node samples. TCRdb redid the calling of the multiplex PCR reads with MiXCR, one entry per CDR3 protein. The sample includes more than 200,000 distinct CDR3 sequences, about 30% of them seen just once. Input material: axillary lymph node tissue. The clonotype was recovered from a female donor with breast cancer. Some clones in this sample may be carry-over from other donors' samples. The gene calls are TRBV6-1 and TRBJ2-6; 7 nucleotides match TRBD1. CDR3 protein: CASRKRTGGFSGANVLTF. The CDR3 DNA is TGTGCCAGCAGGAAGAGGACAGGCGGTTTCTCTGGGGCCAACGTCCTGACTTTC.